This TCR beta chain was documented in a study of Ad26.COV2.S vaccination and SARS-CoV-2 variants. Turning to the study itself: Donor had been placed in the Ad26.COV2.S arm of the COV1001 trial. Study results and limitations: Possibly, TCR breadth and depth analyses underestimated total T cell responses.

Profiled with immunoSEQ multiplex PCR; TCRdb holds only in-frame clones, not every one. The data contain roughly 350,000 clones, around 86% of them singletons. Treatment given: about 20 received Ad26.COV2.S at low or high dose, single or two shots; several received placebo; per-sample allocation not given. Specimens were obtained on day 63 following the first vaccine or placebo injection. Comments on this clone: What it recognizes is unknown.

Trimming took off 7 bases at V and 6 bases at J, with 23 bases between the two ends. CDR3 length equals 16 residues. In germline, CDR1 is SGHKS, CDR2 YYEKEE (reference sequence). The receptor's source is a person aged 18-65 years who received the Ad26.COV2.S COVID-19 vaccine or a placebo. The chain links TRBV5-5 to TRBJ2-1; possible D gene TRBD1, 5 bases. The sample was peripheral blood, taken in a trial of Ad26.COV2.S vaccine versus placebo. CDR3 sequence reads: CASRRELFQGLNEQFF. For the CDR3, the DNA is TGTGCCAGCCGCCGAGAGTTATTCCAGGGCCTCAATGAGCAGTTCTTC. The full variable domain, its missing parts supplied by reference TRBV5-5 and TRBJ2-1, is DAGVTQSPTHLIKTRGQQVTLRCSPISGHKSVSWYQQVLGQGPQFIFQYYEKEERGRGNFPDRFSARQFPNYSSELNVNALLLGDSALYLCASRRELFQGLNEQFFGPGTRLTVL.